This TCR beta chain was documented in a study of blood T cell repertoires in COVID-19. Turning to the study itself: Researchers got acute and convalescent COVID-19 samples from the United States, Italy and Spain.

V was trimmed by 0 bases and J by 3 bases, leaving 12 bases between them. This CDR3 spans 16 amino acids. In germline, CDR1 is LGHNA, CDR2 YNFKEQ. Method: immunoSEQ multiplex PCR; TCRdb's copy keeps in-frame clones and lacks some. The sample shows some 120,000 clones, more than 75% of them seen only once. A Seattle source enrolled patients during active infection and followed them longitudinally. This TCR derives from a man between 60 and 75 years old with COVID-19, enrolled during active disease. Sequencing was carried out using peripheral blood. The chain is built from TRBV4-2 and TRBJ1-5, with a possible D match to TRBD1 (5 bases). This CDR3 is CASSQDTDTFNQPQHF. CDR3 sequence (DNA): TGTGCCAGCAGCCAAGATACGGACACCTTCAATCAGCCCCAGCATTTT.